A selection of T cell receptor beta chains follows, all from one sample in a study of shared clonotypes between healthy human individuals. Sequencing used immunoSEQ multiplex PCR; TCRdb keeps in-frame clones, though not all of them. Among some 1,400,000 clones listed, roughly 96% were seen once. Sequencing was performed on naive CD4+ T cells sorted from blood. These receptors were collected from a man aged 30 to 45 in good health. Each CDR3 is given with its conserved first and last residue. A D gene is named only where the DNA matches it firmly. The size entry is marked missing in some rows and otherwise reads once, few, many or a size class.

D gene	J gene	clone size	V gene	CDR3 protein	CDR3 DNA
TRBD1	TRBJ2-3	.	TRBV10-1	CASSVFSGPGQGADTQYF	TGCGCCAGCAGTGTATTTTCCGGTCCGGGACAGGGGGCGGATACGCAGTATTTT
.	TRBJ1-2	.	TRBV19	CASSILLGDNYGYTF	TGTGCCAGTAGTATACTTCTCGGCGATAACTATGGCTACACCTTC
.	TRBJ2-2	.	TRBV4-1	CASSPISTASGELFF	TGCGCCAGCAGCCCAATAAGTACGGCCTCCGGGGAGCTGTTTTTT
.	TRBJ1-2	.	TRBV13	CASSSLETGLYGYTF	TGTGCCAGCAGCTCTCTCGAGACAGGACTCTATGGCTACACCTTC
.	TRBJ2-7	.	TRBV19	CASSMRGAVYEQYF	TGTGCCAGTAGTATGAGGGGGGCTGTCTACGAGCAGTACTTC
TRBD1	TRBJ2-7	.	TRBV15	CATSKGAGYEQYF	TGTGCCACCAGTAAGGGGGCCGGCTACGAGCAGTACTTC
.	TRBJ2-7	once	TRBV7-9	CASSFRQGDEQYF	TGTGCCAGCAGCTTTAGGCAAGGGGACGAGCAGTACTTC
.	TRBJ1-3	once	TRBV5-5	CASSSGQPSGNTIYF	TGTGCCAGCAGCTCAGGACAGCCCTCTGGAAACACCATATATTTT
TRBD2	TRBJ2-1	.	TRBV5-3	CARSTTISGTTYNEQFF	TGTGCCAGAAGCACAACCATATCCGGGACTACCTACAATGAGCAGTTCTTC
.	TRBJ1-3	.	TRBV28	CASSLGGTHSGNTIYF	TGTGCCAGCAGTTTAGGCGGGACGCACTCTGGAAACACCATATATTTT
.	TRBJ2-1	.	TRBV5-1	CASSLEPSYNEQFF	TGCGCCAGCAGCTTGGAACCTTCCTACAATGAGCAGTTCTTC
TRBD1	TRBJ2-7	.	TRBV5-1	CASSLVGTDTYEQYF	TGCGCCAGCAGCTTGGTGGGGACAGATACCTACGAGCAGTACTTC
TRBD1	TRBJ2-7	.	TRBV5-1	CASSLGTGGPVGEQYF	TGCGCCAGCAGCTTGGGGACAGGGGGCCCGGTGGGCGAGCAGTACTTC
.	TRBJ2-7	.	TRBV6-6	CASSSSNEQYF	TGTGCCAGCAGCTCTTCCAACGAGCAGTACTTC
TRBD1	TRBJ2-1	.	TRBV5-5	CASSFQGAVNEQFF	TGTGCCAGCAGCTTCCAGGGGGCAGTCAATGAGCAGTTCTTC
.	TRBJ2-5	.	TRBV5-1	CASSLGHEETQYF	TGCGCCAGCAGCTTGGGTCATGAAGAGACCCAGTACTTC
.	TRBJ2-6	once	TRBV5-4	CASSPSGGANVLTF	TGTGCCAGCAGCCCGTCCGGTGGTGCCAACGTCCTGACTTTC
.	TRBJ2-2	.	TRBV27	CASSLVLAGELFF	TGTGCCAGCAGTTTAGTACTAGCCGGGGAGCTGTTTTTT
.	TRBJ1-5	.	TRBV9	CASSSYPGSRVQHF	TGTGCCAGCAGCTCTTACCCAGGGTCTCGCGTACAGCATTTT
TRBD2	TRBJ2-3	.	TRBV2	CASSELRGASTDTQYF	TGTGCCAGCAGTGAACTGCGGGGGGCTAGCACAGATACGCAGTATTTT
.	TRBJ1-1	.	TRBV28	CASSLNLPTEAFF	TGTGCCAGCAGTTTAAACCTACCCACTGAAGCTTTCTTT
TRBD1	TRBJ1-1	.	TRBV7-2	CASRDRGENTEAFF	TGTGCCAGCAGAGACAGGGGAGAGAACACTGAAGCTTTCTTT
TRBD2	TRBJ2-5	.	TRBV7-9	CASSSGTSVKETQYF	TGTGCCAGCAGCTCCGGGACTAGCGTTAAAGAGACCCAGTACTTC
.	TRBJ1-2	.	TRBV7-6	CASSSKDGYGYTF	TGTGCCAGCAGCTCAAAGGACGGGTATGGCTACACCTTC
.	TRBJ1-3	.	TRBV7-6	CASSLAPSGLPLSSGNTIYF	TGTGCCAGCAGCTTAGCGCCGTCAGGGTTGCCCTTGAGCTCTGGAAACACCATATATTTT
TRBD2	TRBJ2-3	.	TRBV6-5	CASSPGLAAHTQYF	TGTGCCAGCAGCCCGGGACTAGCCGCCCATACGCAGTATTTT
.	TRBJ2-7	.	TRBV2	CASSTRGGLPGYF	TGTGCCAGCAGTACCCGAGGAGGCCTGCCGGGGTACTTC
TRBD2	TRBJ2-1	once	TRBV9	CASSAASGSNEQFF	TGTGCCAGCAGCGCCGCTAGCGGGAGTAATGAGCAGTTCTTC
TRBD2	TRBJ2-2	.	TRBV7-8	CASSSKLATKNTGELFF	TGTGCCAGCAGTTCGAAACTAGCGACCAAAAACACCGGGGAGCTGTTTTTT
.	TRBJ1-5	.	TRBV18	CASSPRTDSASQHF	TGTGCCAGCTCACCACGGACGGACTCAGCGTCCCAGCATTTT
.	TRBJ2-3	.	TRBV7-9	CASSPGGATDTQYF	TGTGCCAGCAGCCCAGGGGGGGCAACAGATACGCAGTATTTT
.	TRBJ2-1	once	TRBV7-9	CASSLGHRVYNEQFF	TGTGCCAGCAGCTTAGGTCACAGGGTCTACAATGAGCAGTTCTTC
.	TRBJ1-1	.	TRBV6-1	CASSEAGSTEAFF	TGTGCCAGCAGTGAAGCAGGGTCCACTGAAGCTTTCTTT
TRBD1	TRBJ2-1	.	TRBV15	CATTGTGSNRRPYNEQFF	TGTGCCACCACCGGGACAGGGAGCAACCGACGGCCCTACAATGAGCAGTTCTTC
.	TRBJ2-6	.	TRBV2	CASSVRRTGPGANVLTF	TGTGCCAGCAGTGTAAGAAGGACGGGCCCTGGGGCCAACGTCCTGACTTTC
.	TRBJ2-7	.	TRBV5-4	CASSFSADRTYEQYF	TGTGCCAGCAGCTTCTCCGCGGACAGAACCTACGAGCAGTACTTC
.	TRBJ2-7	.	TRBV29-1	CSGQRGRDEQYF	TGCAGCGGGCAAAGAGGCAGGGACGAGCAGTACTTC
.	TRBJ1-5	.	TRBV30	CAWAGGSNQPQHF	TGTGCCTGGGCCGGGGGAAGCAATCAGCCCCAGCATTTT